This TCR beta chain stems from a study of blood T cell repertoires in COVID-19. Study as a whole: Researchers got acute and convalescent COVID-19 samples from the United States, Italy and Spain. The cDNA or gDNA used as material had been derived from T cells, B-cell-depleted T cells, or PBMCs.

In the original analysis: Amplified reference gene primers provided the basis for estimating nucleated cell counts. Here immunoSEQ multiplex PCR was the method, and the copy in TCRdb shows in-frame clones only, minus some. The DNA gave D and trimming, while V, J and clone size come from that table. This table has about 200,000 clones, about 86% appearing once. The sample consisted of peripheral blood. The receptor's source is a man younger than 30 with active or convalescent COVID-19.

CDR3 region: CASSLPAGGRETQYF. Here the CDR3 DNA reads TGTGCCAGCAGCTTGCCTGCAGGGGGGAGGGAGACCCAGTACTTC. V and J are TRBV5-4 and TRBJ2-5; TRBD1 might be the D (7 bases). Germline V lookup: CDR1 SGHNT, CDR2 YYREEE (reference sequence). The CDR3 has 15 amino acids. V dropped 1 base and J dropped 5 bases, with 15 bases sitting between them. The full variable domain, with the rest looked up from reference TRBV5-4 and TRBJ2-5, is ETGVTQSPTHLIKTRGQQVTLRCSSQSGHNTVSWYQQALGQGPQFIFQYYREEENGRGNFPPRFSGLQFPNYSSELNVNALELDDSALYLCASSLPAGGRETQYFGPGTRLLVL.